The next 24 T cell receptor beta chains were all read from a single sample in a study of blood T cell repertoires in COVID-19. TCRdb's table, derived via immunoSEQ multiplex PCR, lists solely in-frame clones and lacks some. The data contain more than 90,000 clones, 91% of them seen just once; the ten biggest clones take up approximately 15%. The sequencing sample was made of peripheral blood. The receptors were gathered from a man in his fifties with acute or convalescent COVID-19.

J is TRBJ2-1 and V is TRBV18; 9 bases are a match to TRBD1. Unmatched junction bases numbered 10, after V lost 6 bases and J lost 7 bases. Germline V lookup: CDR1 KGHSH, CDR2 LQKENI. The CDR3 is 15 amino acids. The CDR3 nucleotides are TGTGCCAGCTCTGTAATGGGACAGGGTGGTAATGAGCAGTTCTTC. As protein: CASSVMGQGGNEQFF. Full variable domain (remainder filled in from reference TRBV18 and TRBJ2-1): NAGVMQNPRHLVRRRGQEARLRCSPMKGHSHVYWYRQLPEEGLKFMVYLQKENIIDESGMPKERFSAEFPKEGPSILRIQQVVRGDSAAYFCASSVMGQGGNEQFFGPGTRLTVL.

This clone was detected once. This sequence joins TRBV4-2 and TRBJ1-6, with a tentative D call TRBD1 (6 bases). Per the germline V gene, CDR1 is LGHNA and CDR2 is YNFKEQ. The CDR3 length is 24 residues. V lost 4 bases and J 0 bases, leaving 34 bases between the germline ends. The CDR3 DNA follows: TGTGCCAGCAGCCTCGTAGGGGGAGGGACACTGAATAAACCTAGGAGCTCCTATAATTCACCCCTCCACTTT. Encoded protein: CASSLVGGGTLNKPRSSYNSPLHF.

The chain combines TRBV5-1 with TRBJ1-6; D remains unclear. Trimming cost V 4 bases and J 7 bases, with 9 bases left between them. The V gene's germline CDR1 is SGHRS and CDR2 YFSETQ. The length of the CDR3 is 13 residues. CDR3: CASSTDGNSPLHF. The CDR3 coding sequence is TGCGCCAGCAGCACAGATGGGAATTCACCCCTCCACTTT.

The chain carries TRBV27 and TRBJ2-1; D is ambiguous. Trimming removed 3 bases at V and 6 bases at J, with 9 bases between. Per germline, CDR1 MNHEY and CDR2 SMNVEV (reference sequence). The CDR3 length is 13 residues. The CDR3 bases are TGTGCCAGCAGTTTTTGGAGAGGCAATGAGCAGTTCTTC. It is translated as CASSFWRGNEQFF.

The chain carries TRBV7-3 and TRBJ1-6; tentatively, D is TRBD1 (6 bases). The CDR3 has 14 amino acids. The V and J ends lost 6 bases and 6 bases respectively, with 12 bases between them. CDR1 and CDR2 (germline): SGHTA, FQGTGA. CDR3 bases: TGTGCCAGCAGTCAGACAGGACCTAATTCACCCCTCCACTTT. Protein sequence: CASSQTGPNSPLHF. Variable domain in full (rest from reference TRBV7-3 and TRBJ1-6): GAGVSQTPSNKVTEKGKYVELRCDPISGHTALYWYRQSLGQGPEFLIYFQGTGAADDSGLPNDRFFAVRPEGSVSTLKIQRTERGDSAVYLCASSQTGPNSPLHFGNGTRLTVT.

V is TRBV27 and J is TRBJ1-2; possible D gene TRBD1, 5 bases. The length of the CDR3 is 15 residues. Trimming pared 6 bases from V and 8 bases from J, leaving 22 bases between. In germline, CDR1 is MNHEY, CDR2 SMNVEV (reference sequence). The CDR3 is CASSHYVAGYEGYTF. The DNA for the CDR3 is TGTGCCAGCAGCCATTACGTCGCAGGGTACGAGGGCTACACCTTC.

In this sample, this clone turned up once. V usage is TRBV27 and J usage is TRBJ1-2; perhaps TRBD1 as D (6 bases). Germline CDR1 MNHEY, CDR2 SMNVEV (reference sequence). This CDR3 comprises 18 residues. V was pared by 5 bases and J by 7 bases, with 29 bases between. The CDR3 DNA sequence: TGTGCCAGCAGTCCCGGGACACCGAACCTAAAAGGCATCCCTGGCTACACCTTC. The encoded protein is CASSPGTPNLKGIPGYTF.

V and J are TRBV2 and TRBJ2-7; 7 bases align to TRBD1. This CDR3 is 11 amino acids long. Trimming took 5 bases from V and 8 from J; bases not matched to a gene: 3. Germline V lookup: CDR1 SNHLY, CDR2 FYNNEI. CDR3 DNA: TGTGCCAGCAGTCGACAGGGCCAGCAGTACTTC. Residues: CASSRQGQQYF.

This clone is a singleton in its sample. The chain has TRBV7-9 and TRBJ1-1, with 10 bases lining up with TRBD1. This CDR3 contains 17 residues. Germline V CDR1 and CDR2: SEHNR, FQNEAQ (reference sequence). The ends lost 1 base at V and 9 bases at J; junction bases unmatched: 14. The CDR3 DNA reads TGTGCCAGCAGCTTAGTGGGACAGGGGCCCCGAGGGTCGAAAGCTTTCTTT. Translating gives CASSLVGQGPRGSKAFF.

The rearrangement joins TRBV9 to TRBJ2-3; 10 positions agree with TRBD2. V gave up 0 bases and J gave up 2 bases; unmatched junction bases: 3. Germline V gene data show CDR1 as SGDLS and CDR2 as YYNGEE. The CDR3 totals 16 residues. The CDR3 nucleotides are TGTGCCAGCAGCGTAGCTAGCGGGGGAATCACAGATACGCAGTATTTT. Protein: CASSVASGGITDTQYF.

A note on this clone: Different DNA sequences within this sample yield the same CDR3. This chain uses TRBV30 with TRBJ1-6, with a weak D call TRBD1 (5 bases). Germline CDR1 GTSNPN, CDR2 SVGIG (reference sequence). V lost 3 bases, J lost 1 base, and 22 bases lay in between. This CDR3 comprises 19 residues. CDR3 DNA sequence: TGTGCCTGGAGGGGGCGGGGAGGGATGGATTGGTCCTATAATTCACCCCTCCACTTT. This encodes CAWRGRGGMDWSYNSPLHF.

This CDR3 is CASSQEGDTEAFF. The CDR3 bases are TGTGCCAGCAGCCAAGAGGGAGACACTGAAGCTTTCTTT. The V and J genes are TRBV11-3 and TRBJ1-1; D unclear. This CDR3 spans 13 amino acids. Germline assignment: CDR1 SGHNT and CDR2 YENEEA. Deletions cut 5 bases from V and 3 bases from J, with 10 bases between.

This rearrangement joins TRBV7-2 to TRBJ2-2, with a possible D match to TRBD2 (6 bases). Germline values: CDR1 SGHTA, CDR2 FQGNSA. Trimming removed 5 bases at V and 13 bases at J, with 17 bases between. This CDR3 is built from 13 residues. CDR3: CASSLPPSVWLFF. CDR3 nucleotides: TGTGCCAGCAGCCTCCCACCTAGCGTTTGGCTGTTTTTT.

The rearrangement joins TRBV24-1 to TRBJ2-1; D may be TRBD2 (6 bases). In germline, CDR1 is KGHDR, CDR2 SFDVKD. V was pared by 2 bases and J by 5 bases, with 12 bases between. The CDR3 runs to 15 residues. CDR3 in DNA: TGTGCCACCAGTGATTCCCTACTAGCTCACAATGAGCAGTTCTTC. Its translation: CATSDSLLAHNEQFF.

The chain uses TRBV28 and TRBJ2-6; no clear D. Germline-derived CDR1 and CDR2 are MDHEN and SYDVKM. The CDR3 is made up of 13 amino acids. The V end lost 8 bases, the J end lost 4 bases, and 9 bases lay between the germline ends. In nucleotides, the CDR3 is TGTGCCAGCGGAGATTGGGGGGCCAACGTCCTGACTTTC. Translated: CASGDWGANVLTF.

The chain is built from TRBV7-2 and TRBJ2-1; a weak D match, TRBD1 (6 bases). V lost 5 bases to trimming and J lost 7 bases, with 9 bases between them. The CDR3 runs to 12 residues. The V gene's germline CDR1 is SGHTA and CDR2 FQGNSA. This CDR3 reads CASSPQGNEQFF. CDR3 DNA sequence: TGTGCCAGCAGCCCGCAGGGGAATGAGCAGTTCTTC.

DNA for the CDR3: TGTGCCAGCGGAAGGGGACTCTACGAGCAGTACTTC. Residues: CASGRGLYEQYF. The chain couples TRBV28 to TRBJ2-7; D might be TRBD2 (6 bases). The V end lost 8 bases, the J end lost 3 bases, and 11 bases lay between the germline ends. CDR1 and CDR2 (germline): MDHEN, SYDVKM. The CDR3 is made up of 12 amino acids.

This chain uses TRBV28 with TRBJ1-6; 7 bases line up with TRBD1. Trimming took 1 base from V and 7 from J; bases not matched to a gene: 10. Germline CDR1 MDHEN, CDR2 SYDVKM. The CDR3 covers 17 residues. The CDR3 DNA follows: TGTGCCAGCAGTTTATTACGCTCCGGGACAGAGAATTCACCCCTCCACTTT. As protein: CASSLLRSGTENSPLHF. Together with reference TRBV28 and TRBJ1-6, the CDR3 gives the full variable domain: DVKVTQSSRYLVKRTGEKVFLECVQDMDHENMFWYRQDPGLGLRLIYFSYDVKMKEKGDIPEGYSVSREKKERFSLILESASTNQTSMYLCASSLLRSGTENSPLHFGNGTRLTVT.

The chain is built from TRBV7-9 and TRBJ2-2, with TRBD1 identical over 8 bases. Germline CDR1 and CDR2: SEHNR and FQNEAQ (reference sequence). The length of the CDR3 is 15 residues. Germline trimming cut 1 base from V and 4 bases from J; bases unmatched to any gene: 2. The CDR3 bases are TGTGCCAGCAGCTTAGTCAGGGGGCGCACCGGGGAGCTGTTTTTT. Its translation: CASSLVRGRTGELFF.

CDR3 coding DNA: TGTGCCAGCAGCCAAGATTGGGACAGACAGACAGATAACTATGGCTACACCTTC. Translating it yields CASSQDWDRQTDNYGYTF. The chain couples TRBV3-1 (or the pseudogene TRBV3-2) to TRBJ1-2; 7 bases agree with TRBD1. The CDR3 is made up of 18 amino acids. The V gene end was trimmed by 0 bases and the J gene end by 1 base; junction bases not matched to a gene: 11. CDR1 LGHDT and CDR2 YNNKEL come from the germline V gene (reference sequence).

This clone was observed a single time. This sequence joins TRBV20-1 and TRBJ2-1, with no clear D. V was cut by 3 bases and J by 7 bases, with 16 bases left in between. The CDR3 runs to 14 residues. Germline values: CDR1 DFQATT, CDR2 SNEGSKA (reference sequence). The CDR3 region has the DNA TGCAGTGCTAGTGTAGCAGTCGTGCGGAATGAGCAGTTCTTC. Amino acids: CSASVAVVRNEQFF.

V usage is TRBV4-3 and J usage is TRBJ2-5, with 8 bases lining up with TRBD2. Trimming at V came to 1 base and at J to 5 bases, leaving 6 bases not matched to a gene. The V gene's germline CDR1 is LGHNA and CDR2 YSLEER. CDR3 length: 15 amino acids. The CDR3 DNA reads TGCGCCAGCAGCCAAGTCCTCGGGGGGGTTGAGACCCAGTACTTC. It translates to CASSQVLGGVETQYF.

J is TRBJ2-5 and V is TRBV6-5; 11 bases map to TRBD2. The ends lost 8 bases at V and 4 bases at J; junction bases unmatched: 6. The CDR3 has 14 residues. CDR1 is MNHEY and CDR2 is SVGAGI in the germline V gene. CDR3 sequence (DNA): TGTGCCAGCGGACCGGGACTAGCGGTAGAGACCCAGTACTTC. It yields the protein CASGPGLAVETQYF.

J is TRBJ2-7 and V is TRBV5-1; 9 positions agree with TRBD1. The CDR3 runs 15 residues. Germline V gene data show CDR1 as SGHRS and CDR2 as YFSETQ. V lost 2 bases to trimming and J lost 2 bases; unmatched junction nucleotides: 5. As DNA, the CDR3 is TGCGCCAGCAGCTTCTCCGGGACAGGGACCTACGAGCAGTACTTC. Translated, it gives CASSFSGTGTYEQYF.